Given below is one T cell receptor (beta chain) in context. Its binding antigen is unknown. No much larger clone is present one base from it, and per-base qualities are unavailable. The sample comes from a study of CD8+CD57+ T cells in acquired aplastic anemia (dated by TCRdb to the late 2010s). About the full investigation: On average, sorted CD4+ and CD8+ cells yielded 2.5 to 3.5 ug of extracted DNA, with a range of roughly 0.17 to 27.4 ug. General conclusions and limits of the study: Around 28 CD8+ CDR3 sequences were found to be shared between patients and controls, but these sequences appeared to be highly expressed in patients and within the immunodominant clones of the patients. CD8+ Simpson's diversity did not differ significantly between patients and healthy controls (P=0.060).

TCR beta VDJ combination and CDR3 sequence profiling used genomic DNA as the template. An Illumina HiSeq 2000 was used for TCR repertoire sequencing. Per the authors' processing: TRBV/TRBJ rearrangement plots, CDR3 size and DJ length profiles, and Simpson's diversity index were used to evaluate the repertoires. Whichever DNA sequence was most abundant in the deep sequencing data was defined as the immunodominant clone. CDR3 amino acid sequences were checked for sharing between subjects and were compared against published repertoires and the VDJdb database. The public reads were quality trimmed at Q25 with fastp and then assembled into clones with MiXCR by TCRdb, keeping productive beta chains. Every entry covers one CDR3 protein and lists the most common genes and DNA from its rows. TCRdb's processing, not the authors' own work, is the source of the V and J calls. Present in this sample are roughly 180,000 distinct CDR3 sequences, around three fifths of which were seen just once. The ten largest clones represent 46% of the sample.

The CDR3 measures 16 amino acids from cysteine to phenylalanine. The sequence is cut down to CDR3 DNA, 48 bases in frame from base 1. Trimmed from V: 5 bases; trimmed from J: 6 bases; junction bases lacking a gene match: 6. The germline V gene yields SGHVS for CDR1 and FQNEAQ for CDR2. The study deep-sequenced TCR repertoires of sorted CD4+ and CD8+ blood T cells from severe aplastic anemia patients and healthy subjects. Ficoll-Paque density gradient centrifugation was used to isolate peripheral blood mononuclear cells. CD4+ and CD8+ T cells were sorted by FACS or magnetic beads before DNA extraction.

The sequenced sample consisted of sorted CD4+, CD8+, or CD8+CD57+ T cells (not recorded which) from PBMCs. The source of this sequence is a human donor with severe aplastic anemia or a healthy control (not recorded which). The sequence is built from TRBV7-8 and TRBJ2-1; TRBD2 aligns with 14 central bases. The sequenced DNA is TGTGCCAGCAGCCCGGGGACTAGCGGGAGACGCAATGAGCAGTTCTTC. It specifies CASSPGTSGRRNEQFF.